The T cell receptor (beta chain) described here comes from a study of beta chain features in type 1 diabetes. The wider study: Taken together, all samples contributed more than 90,000,000 examined sorted cells.

TCRB transcripts that were expressed got sequenced, as all of the isolated RNA had been reverse transcribed. Only in-frame clones appear in the TCRdb table, and some are missing; sequencing was by immunoSEQ multiplex PCR. The sample shows under 900,000 clones, 15% to 20% of them seen only once. Looked up from germline, CDR1 is MNHEY and CDR2 is SMNVEV (reference sequence). The CDR3 sequence is 12 residues long. The V end was cut by 11 bases, the J end by 0 bases, with 10 bases between. V usage is TRBV27 and J usage is TRBJ1-1; D uncertain. The origin of this receptor is a young woman in good health. Material for sequencing was naive CD4+ T cells from blood. This CDR3 reads CASRNLNTEAFF. The CDR3 DNA is TGTGCCTCCAGGAATTTGAACACTGAAGCTTTCTTT.